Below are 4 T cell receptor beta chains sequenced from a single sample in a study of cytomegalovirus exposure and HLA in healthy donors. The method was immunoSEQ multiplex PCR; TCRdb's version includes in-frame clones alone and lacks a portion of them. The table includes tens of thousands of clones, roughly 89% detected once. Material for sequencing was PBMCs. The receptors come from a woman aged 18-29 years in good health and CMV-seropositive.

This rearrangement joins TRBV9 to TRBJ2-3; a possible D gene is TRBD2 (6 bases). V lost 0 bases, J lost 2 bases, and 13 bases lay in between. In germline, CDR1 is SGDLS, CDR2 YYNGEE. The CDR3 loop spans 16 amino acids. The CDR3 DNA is TGTGCCAGCAGCGTAGGTAGTAGCGGATACACAGATACGCAGTATTTT. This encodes CASSVGSSGYTDTQYF.

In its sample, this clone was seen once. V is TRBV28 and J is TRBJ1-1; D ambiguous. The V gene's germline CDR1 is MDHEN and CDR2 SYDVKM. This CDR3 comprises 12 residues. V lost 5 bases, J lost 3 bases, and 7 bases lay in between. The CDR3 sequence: CASSGPYTEAFF. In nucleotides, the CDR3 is TGTGCCAGCAGTGGCCCGTACACTGAAGCTTTCTTT.

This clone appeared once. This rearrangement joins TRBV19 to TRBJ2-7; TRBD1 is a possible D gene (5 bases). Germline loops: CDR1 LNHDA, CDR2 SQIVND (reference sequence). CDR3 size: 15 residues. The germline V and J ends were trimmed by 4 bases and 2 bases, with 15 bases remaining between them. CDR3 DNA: TGTGCCAGTAGTACTGGCGGCAGGGAAACCTACGAGCAGTACTTC. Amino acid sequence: CASSTGGRETYEQYF.

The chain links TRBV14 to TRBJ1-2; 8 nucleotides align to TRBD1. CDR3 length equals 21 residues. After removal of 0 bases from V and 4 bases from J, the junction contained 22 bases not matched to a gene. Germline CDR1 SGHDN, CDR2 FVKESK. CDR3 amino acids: CASSQEVPREDRVRSVYGYTF. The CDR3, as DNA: TGTGCCAGCAGCCAAGAAGTTCCCCGCGAGGACAGGGTCCGGAGTGTCTATGGCTACACCTTC. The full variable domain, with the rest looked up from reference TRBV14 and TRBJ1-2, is EAGVTQFPSHSVIEKGQTVTLRCDPISGHDNLYWYRRVMGKEIKFLLHFVKESKQDESGMPNNRFLAERTGGTYSTLKVQPAELEDSGVYFCASSQEVPREDRVRSVYGYTFGSGTRLTVV.